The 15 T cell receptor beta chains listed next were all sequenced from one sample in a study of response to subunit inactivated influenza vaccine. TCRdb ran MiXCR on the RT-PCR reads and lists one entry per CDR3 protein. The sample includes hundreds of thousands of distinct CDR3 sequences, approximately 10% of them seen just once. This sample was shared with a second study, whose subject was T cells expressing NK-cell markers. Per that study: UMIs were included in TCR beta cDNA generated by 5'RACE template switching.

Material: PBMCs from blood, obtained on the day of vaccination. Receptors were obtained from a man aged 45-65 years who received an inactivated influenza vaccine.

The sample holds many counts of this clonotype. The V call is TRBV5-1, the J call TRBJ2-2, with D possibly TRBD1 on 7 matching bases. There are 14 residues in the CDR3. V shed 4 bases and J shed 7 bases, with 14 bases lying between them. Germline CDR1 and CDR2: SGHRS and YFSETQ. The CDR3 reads CASSPQGRSGELFF. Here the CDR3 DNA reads TGCGCCAGCAGCCCACAGGGGAGGAGCGGGGAGCTGTTTTTT.

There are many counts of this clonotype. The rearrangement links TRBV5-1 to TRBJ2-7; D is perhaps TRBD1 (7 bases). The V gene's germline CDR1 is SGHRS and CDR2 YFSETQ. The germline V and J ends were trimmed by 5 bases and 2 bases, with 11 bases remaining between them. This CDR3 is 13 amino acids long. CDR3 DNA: TGCGCCAGCAGTTCAGGGGGGACCTACGAGCAGTACTTC. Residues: CASSSGGTYEQYF.

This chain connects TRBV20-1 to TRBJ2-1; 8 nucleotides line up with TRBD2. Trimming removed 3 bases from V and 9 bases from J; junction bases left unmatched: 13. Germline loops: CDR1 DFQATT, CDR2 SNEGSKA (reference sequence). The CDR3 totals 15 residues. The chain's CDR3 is CSASSPLSGTGEQFF. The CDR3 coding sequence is TGCAGTGCTAGTTCCCCCCTTAGCGGGACTGGTGAGCAGTTCTTC.

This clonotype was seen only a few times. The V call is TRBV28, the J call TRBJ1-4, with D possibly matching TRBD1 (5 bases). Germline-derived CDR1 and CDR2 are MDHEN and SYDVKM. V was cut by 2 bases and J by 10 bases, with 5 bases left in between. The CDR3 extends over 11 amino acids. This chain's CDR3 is CASSLQGKLFF. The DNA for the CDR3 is TGTGCCAGCAGTTTACAGGGAAAACTGTTTTTT.

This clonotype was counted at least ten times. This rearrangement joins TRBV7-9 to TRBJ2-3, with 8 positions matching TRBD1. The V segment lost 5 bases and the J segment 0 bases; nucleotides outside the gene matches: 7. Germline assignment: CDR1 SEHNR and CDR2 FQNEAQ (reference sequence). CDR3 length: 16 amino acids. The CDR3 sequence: CASSKYQGASTDTQYF. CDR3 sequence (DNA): TGTGCCAGCAGCAAATATCAGGGGGCGAGCACAGATACGCAGTATTTT.

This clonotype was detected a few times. This CDR3 reads CSAPTGTANYGYTF. The CDR3 DNA reads TGCAGTGCCCCCACGGGGACAGCTAACTATGGCTACACCTTC. The chain employs TRBV20-1 and TRBJ1-2; the match to TRBD1 covers 7 bases. The V segment lost 6 bases and the J segment 0 bases; nucleotides outside the gene matches: 7. The CDR3 has 14 amino acids. The V gene's germline CDR1 is DFQATT and CDR2 SNEGSKA (reference sequence).

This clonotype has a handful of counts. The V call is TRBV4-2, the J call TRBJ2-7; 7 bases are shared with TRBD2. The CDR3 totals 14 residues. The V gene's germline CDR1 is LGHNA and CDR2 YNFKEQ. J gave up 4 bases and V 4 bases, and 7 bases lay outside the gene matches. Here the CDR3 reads CASSPWRGSYEQYF. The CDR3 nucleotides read TGTGCCAGCAGCCCCTGGCGGGGGAGTTACGAGCAGTACTTC.

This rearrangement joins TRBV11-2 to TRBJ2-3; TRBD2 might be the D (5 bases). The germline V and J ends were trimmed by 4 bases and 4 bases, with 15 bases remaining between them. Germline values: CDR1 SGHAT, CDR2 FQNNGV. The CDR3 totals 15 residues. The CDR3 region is CASSSLAIWADTQYF. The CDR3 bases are TGTGCCAGCAGCTCCCTAGCAATTTGGGCAGATACGCAGTATTTT.

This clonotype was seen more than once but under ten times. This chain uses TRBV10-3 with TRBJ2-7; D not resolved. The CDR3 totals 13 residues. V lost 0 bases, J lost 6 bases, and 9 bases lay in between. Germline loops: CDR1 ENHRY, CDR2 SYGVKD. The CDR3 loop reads CAISESEGREQYF. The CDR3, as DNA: TGTGCCATCAGTGAGTCGGAAGGGCGCGAGCAGTACTTC.

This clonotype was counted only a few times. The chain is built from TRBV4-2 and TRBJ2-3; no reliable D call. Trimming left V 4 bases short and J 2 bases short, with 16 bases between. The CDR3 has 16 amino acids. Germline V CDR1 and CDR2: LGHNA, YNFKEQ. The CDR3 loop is CASSPRSSKVTDTQYF. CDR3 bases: TGTGCCAGCAGCCCACGGTCTAGTAAGGTCACAGATACGCAGTATTTT.

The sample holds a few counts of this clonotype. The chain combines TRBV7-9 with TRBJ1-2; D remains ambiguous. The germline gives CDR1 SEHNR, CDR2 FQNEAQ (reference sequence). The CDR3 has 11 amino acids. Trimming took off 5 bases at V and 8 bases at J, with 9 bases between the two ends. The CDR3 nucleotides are TGTGCCAGCAGCATAAGGAGCGGCTACACCTTC. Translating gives CASSIRSGYTF.

The CDR3 region is CASSGQMVSYEQYF. The CDR3 coding sequence is TGTGCCAGCTCGGGACAGATGGTCTCCTACGAGCAGTACTTC. The rearrangement joins TRBV28 to TRBJ2-7; the match to TRBD1 covers 7 bases. This CDR3 is 14 amino acids long. In germline, CDR1 is MDHEN, CDR2 SYDVKM. J lost 0 bases, V lost 8 bases, and 7 bases had no gene match.

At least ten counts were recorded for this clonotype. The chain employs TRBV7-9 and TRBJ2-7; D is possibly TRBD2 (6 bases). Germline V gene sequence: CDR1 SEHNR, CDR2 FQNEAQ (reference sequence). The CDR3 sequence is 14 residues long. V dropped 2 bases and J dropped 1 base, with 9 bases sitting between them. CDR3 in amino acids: CASSLSRGSYEQYF. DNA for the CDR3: TGTGCCAGCAGCTTAAGTCGGGGGTCCTACGAGCAGTACTTC.

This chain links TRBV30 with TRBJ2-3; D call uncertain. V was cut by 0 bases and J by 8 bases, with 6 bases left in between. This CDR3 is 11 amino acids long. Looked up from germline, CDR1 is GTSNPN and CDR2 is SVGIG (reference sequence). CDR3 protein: CAWSVRTTQYF. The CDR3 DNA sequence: TGTGCCTGGAGTGTACGGACTACGCAGTATTTT.

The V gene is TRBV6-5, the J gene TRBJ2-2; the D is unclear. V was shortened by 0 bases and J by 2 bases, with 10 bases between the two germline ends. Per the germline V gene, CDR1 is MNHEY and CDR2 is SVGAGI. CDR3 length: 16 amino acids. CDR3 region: CASSYSRQLNTGELFF. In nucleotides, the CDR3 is TGTGCCAGCAGTTACTCTCGGCAGTTAAACACCGGGGAGCTGTTTTTT.